Listed below are T cell receptor beta chains from one sample, sequenced in a study of regulatory T cells in long-lasting Graves disease. TCRdb re-analysed the multiplex PCR reads in MiXCR, keeping a single row per CDR3 protein. Of 200,000 to 250,000 distinct CDR3 sequences in the sample, roughly 19% were seen once. These data are also associated with another study on T cells in Graves' hyperthyroidism and ophthalmopathy.

Sample: peripheral blood mononuclear cells (PBMCs), taken at new diagnosis, from a patient treated with antithyroid drugs. These receptors originate from a woman in her 30s with Graves disease. Both conserved end residues are part of each CDR3. The order of the fields is CDR3 length, J gene, V gene, D gene, clone size, CDR3 DNA, CDR3 protein. D genes are given only for firm matches. A clone size is listed for some rows: how often the clone was seen (once, few, many), or a class if it is expanded.

13 | TRBJ2-2 | TRBV9 | . | . | TGTGCCAGCAAGGGGAGAGTCACCGGGGAGCTGTTTTTT | CASKGRVTGELFF
16 | TRBJ2-3 | TRBV30 | TRBD2 | many | TGTGCCTGGAGTCATACGGGACTAGCGCGCACAGATACGCAGTATTTT | CAWSHTGLARTDTQYF
14 | TRBJ1-2 | TRBV9 | TRBD1 | many | TGTGCCAGCAGCGCTATGACAGGGTCCTATGGCTACACCTTC | CASSAMTGSYGYTF
14 | TRBJ2-7 | TRBV27 | TRBD1 | . | TGTGCCAGCAGCCCCACGACAGGGTTCTACGAGCAGTACTTC | CASSPTTGFYEQYF
12 | TRBJ2-7 | TRBV5-1 | . | many | TGCGCCAGCAGCATGAGCTCCTACGAGCAGTACTTC | CASSMSSYEQYF
15 | TRBJ1-1 | TRBV9 | . | many | TGTGCCAGCAGCGTAGTAGGGCAGATGAACACTGAAGCTTTCTTT | CASSVVGQMNTEAFF
14 | TRBJ1-4 | TRBV2 | TRBD1 | many | TGTGCCAGCAGGTACCGGGACAGCAATGAAAAACTGTTTTTT | CASRYRDSNEKLFF
18 | TRBJ2-3 | TRBV2 | TRBD2 | many | TGTGCCAGCAGTGGTATAGCGGGAGGGCGTTGGGCCACAGATACGCAGTATTTT | CASSGIAGGRWATDTQYF
15 | TRBJ2-2 | TRBV14 | TRBD1 | few | TGTGCCAGCAGCCAAGATACAGGGGACACCGGGGAGCTGTTTTTT | CASSQDTGDTGELFF
12 | TRBJ2-3 | TRBV2 | . | . | TGTGCCAGCAGTGATAGAGGGAGGACGCAGTATTTT | CASSDRGRTQYF
13 | TRBJ2-4 | TRBV12-3/TRBV12-4 | . | many | TGTGCCAGCAGTTTACGTTCCAAAAACATTCAGTACTTC | CASSLRSKNIQYF
18 | TRBJ2-2 | TRBV28 | TRBD2 | many | TGTGCCAGCAGTTCCCCCTCAGCGGGGGGGCCGAACACCGGGGAGCTGTTTTTT | CASSSPSAGGPNTGELFF
16 | TRBJ1-5 | TRBV28 | TRBD1 | many | TGTGCCAGCAGGCCCCTAGGGGGCTCAACCAATCAGCCCCAGCATTTT | CASRPLGGSTNQPQHF
15 | TRBJ1-2 | TRBV4-1 | . | few | TGCGCCAGCAGCCAAGAAGCAGGCACTAACTATGGCTACACCTTC | CASSQEAGTNYGYTF
16 | TRBJ2-3 | TRBV2 | TRBD2 | many | TGTGCCAGCTCAGCTCACAAGCGGGAACCAACAGATACGCAGTATTTT | CASSAHKREPTDTQYF
13 | TRBJ1-1 | TRBV5-6 | . | many | TGTGCCAGCAGTGGGGGGTTTGGCACTGAAGCTTTCTTT | CASSGGFGTEAFF
15 | TRBJ2-3 | TRBV4-1 | . | . | TGCGCCAGCAGCGTCCGGGGGGCGCGCACAGATACGCAGTATTTT | CASSVRGARTDTQYF